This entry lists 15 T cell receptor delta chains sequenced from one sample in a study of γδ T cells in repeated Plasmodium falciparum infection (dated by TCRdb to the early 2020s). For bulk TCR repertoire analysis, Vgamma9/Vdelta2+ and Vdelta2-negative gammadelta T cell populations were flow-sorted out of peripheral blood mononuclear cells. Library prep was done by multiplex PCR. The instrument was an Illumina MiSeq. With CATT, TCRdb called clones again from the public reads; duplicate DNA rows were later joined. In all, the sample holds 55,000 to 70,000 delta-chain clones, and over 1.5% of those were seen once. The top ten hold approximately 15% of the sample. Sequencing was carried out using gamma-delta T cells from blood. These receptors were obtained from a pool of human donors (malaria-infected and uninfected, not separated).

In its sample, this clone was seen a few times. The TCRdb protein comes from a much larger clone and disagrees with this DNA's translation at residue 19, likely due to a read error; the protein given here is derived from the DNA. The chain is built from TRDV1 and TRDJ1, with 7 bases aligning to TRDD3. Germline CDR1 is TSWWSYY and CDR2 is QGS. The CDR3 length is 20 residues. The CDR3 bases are TGTGCTCTTGGGGAAATCCGGCCTTGGAAGCAGGGGGATCACACCGATAAACTCACCTTT. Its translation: CALGEIRPWKQGDHTDKLTF.

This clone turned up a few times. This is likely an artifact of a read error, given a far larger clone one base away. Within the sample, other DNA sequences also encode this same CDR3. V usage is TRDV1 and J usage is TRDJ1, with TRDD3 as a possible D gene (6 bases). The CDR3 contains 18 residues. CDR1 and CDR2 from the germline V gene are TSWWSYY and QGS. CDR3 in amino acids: CALGETSPSLGPPDKLIF. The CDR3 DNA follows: TGCGCTCTTGGGGAAACGAGCCCTTCGCTGGGGCCCCCCGATAAACTCATCTTT.

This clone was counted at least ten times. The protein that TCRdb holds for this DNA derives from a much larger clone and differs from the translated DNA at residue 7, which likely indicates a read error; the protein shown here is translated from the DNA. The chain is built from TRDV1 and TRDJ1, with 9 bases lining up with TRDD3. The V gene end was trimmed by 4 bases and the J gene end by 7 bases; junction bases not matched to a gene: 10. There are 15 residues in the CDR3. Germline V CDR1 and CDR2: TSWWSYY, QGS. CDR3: CALGVRVTGGGKLIF. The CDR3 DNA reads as TGTGCTCTTGGGGTTAGAGTTACTGGGGGAGGTAAACTCATCTTT.

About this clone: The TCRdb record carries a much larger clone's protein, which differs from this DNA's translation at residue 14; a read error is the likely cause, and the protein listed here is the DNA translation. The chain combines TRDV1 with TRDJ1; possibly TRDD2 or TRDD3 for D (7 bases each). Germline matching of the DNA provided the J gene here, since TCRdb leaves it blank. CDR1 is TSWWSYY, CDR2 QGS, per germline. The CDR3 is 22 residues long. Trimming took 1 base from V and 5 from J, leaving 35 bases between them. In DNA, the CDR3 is TGTGCTCTTGGGGAACCCCCACCATACCCTTCCTGGGGGTTTTTGTTACCGGATAAACTCATCTTT. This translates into CALGEPPPYPSWGFLLPDKLIF.

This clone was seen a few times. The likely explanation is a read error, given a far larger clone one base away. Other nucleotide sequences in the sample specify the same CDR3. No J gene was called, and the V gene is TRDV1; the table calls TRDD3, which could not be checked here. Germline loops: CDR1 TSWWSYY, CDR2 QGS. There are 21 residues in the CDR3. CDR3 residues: CALGERRLQYWGIPYTDKLIF. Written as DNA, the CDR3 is TGTGCTCTTGGGGAAAGACGACTACAGTACTGGGGGATACCCTACACCGATAAGCTCATCTTT.

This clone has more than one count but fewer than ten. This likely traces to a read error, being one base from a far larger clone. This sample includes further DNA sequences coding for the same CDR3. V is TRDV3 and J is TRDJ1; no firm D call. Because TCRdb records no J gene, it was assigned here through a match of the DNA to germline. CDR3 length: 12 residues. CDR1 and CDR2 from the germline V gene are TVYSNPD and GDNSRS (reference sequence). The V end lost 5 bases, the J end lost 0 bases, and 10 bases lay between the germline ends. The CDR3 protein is CALQVDTDKLIF. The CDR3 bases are TGTGCCCTTCAGGTAGACACCGATAAACTCATCTTT.

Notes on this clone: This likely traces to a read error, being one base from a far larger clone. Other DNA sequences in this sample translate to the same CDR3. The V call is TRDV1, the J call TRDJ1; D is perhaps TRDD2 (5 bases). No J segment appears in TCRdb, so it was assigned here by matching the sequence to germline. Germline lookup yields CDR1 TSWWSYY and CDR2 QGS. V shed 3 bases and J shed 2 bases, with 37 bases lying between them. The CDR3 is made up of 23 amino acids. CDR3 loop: CALGERLNQVVPSCFPSTDKLIF. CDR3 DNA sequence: TGTGCTCTTGGGGAGCGCCTAAATCAAGTTGTTCCAAGTTGTTTCCCTTCGACCGATAAACTCATCTTT.

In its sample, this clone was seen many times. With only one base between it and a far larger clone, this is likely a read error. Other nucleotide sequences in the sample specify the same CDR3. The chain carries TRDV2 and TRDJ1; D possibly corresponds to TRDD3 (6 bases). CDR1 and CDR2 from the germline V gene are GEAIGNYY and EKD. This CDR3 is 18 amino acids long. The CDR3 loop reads CACDTVRGTQLYTDKLIF. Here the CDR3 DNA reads TGTGCCTGTGACACCGTCCGGGGGACCCAATTGTACACAGATAAACTCATCTTT.

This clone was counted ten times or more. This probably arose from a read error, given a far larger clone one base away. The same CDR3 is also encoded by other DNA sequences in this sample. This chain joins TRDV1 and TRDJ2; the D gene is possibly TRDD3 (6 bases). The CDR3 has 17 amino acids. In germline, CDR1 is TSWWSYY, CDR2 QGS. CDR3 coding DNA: TGTGCTCTTGGGGAATTTGATTGGGGGTCCTTGTCAGCACAGCTCTTCTTT. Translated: CALGEFDWGSLSAQLFF.

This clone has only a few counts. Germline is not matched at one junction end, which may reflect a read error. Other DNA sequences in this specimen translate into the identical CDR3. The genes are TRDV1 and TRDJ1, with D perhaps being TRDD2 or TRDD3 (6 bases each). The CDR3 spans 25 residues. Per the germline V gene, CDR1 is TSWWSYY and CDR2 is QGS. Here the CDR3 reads CALGELQRYVFLAPTGNYTTDKLIF. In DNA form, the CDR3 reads TGTGCTCTCGGGGAACTACAAAGGTACGTTTTCCTAGCTCCTACTGGGAACTATACTACCGATAAACTCATCTTT.

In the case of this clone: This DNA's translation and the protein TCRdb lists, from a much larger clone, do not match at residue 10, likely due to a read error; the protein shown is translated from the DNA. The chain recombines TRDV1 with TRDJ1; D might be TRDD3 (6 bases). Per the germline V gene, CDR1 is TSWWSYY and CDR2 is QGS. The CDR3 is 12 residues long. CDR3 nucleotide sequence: TGTGCTCTTTTTTCCTCCCGGGATAAACGCATCTTT. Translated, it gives CALFSSRDKRIF.

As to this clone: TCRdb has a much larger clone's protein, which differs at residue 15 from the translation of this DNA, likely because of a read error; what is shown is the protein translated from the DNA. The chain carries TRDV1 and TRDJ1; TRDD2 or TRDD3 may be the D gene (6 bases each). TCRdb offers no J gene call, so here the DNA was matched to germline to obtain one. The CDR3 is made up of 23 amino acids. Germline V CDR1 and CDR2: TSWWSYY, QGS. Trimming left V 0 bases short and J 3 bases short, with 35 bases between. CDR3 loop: CALGELRRLSYAWGHEGPDKLIF. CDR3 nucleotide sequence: TGTGCTCTTGGGGAACTTAGAAGACTATCCTACGCCTGGGGACACGAGGGCCCCGATAAACTCATCTTT.

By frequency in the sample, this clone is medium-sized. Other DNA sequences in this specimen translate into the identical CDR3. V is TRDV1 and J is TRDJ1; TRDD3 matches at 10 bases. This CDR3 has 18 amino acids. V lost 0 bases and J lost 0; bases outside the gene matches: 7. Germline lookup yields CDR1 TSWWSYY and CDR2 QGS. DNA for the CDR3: TGTGCTCTTGGGGAACTAGAACTGGGGGATTTATACACCGATAAACTCATCTTT. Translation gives CALGELELGDLYTDKLIF.

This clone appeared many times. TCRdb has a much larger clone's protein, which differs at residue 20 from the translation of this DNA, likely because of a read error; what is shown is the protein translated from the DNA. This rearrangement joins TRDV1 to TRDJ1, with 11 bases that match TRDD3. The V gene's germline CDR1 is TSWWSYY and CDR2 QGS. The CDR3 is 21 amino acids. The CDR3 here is CALGLTFLPVLGDNPTDKLTF. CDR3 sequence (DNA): TGTGCTCTTGGGCTAACCTTCCTACCCGTACTGGGGGATAATCCCACCGATAAACTCACCTTT.

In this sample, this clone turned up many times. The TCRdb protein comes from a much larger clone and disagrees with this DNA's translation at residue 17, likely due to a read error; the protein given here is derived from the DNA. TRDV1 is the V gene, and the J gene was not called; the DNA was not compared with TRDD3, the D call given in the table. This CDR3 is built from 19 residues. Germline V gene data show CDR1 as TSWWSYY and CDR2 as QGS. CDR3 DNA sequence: TGTGCTCTTGGGGGATGGTACTGGGGGATACCCGGCCCGTCCGATAAACCCATCTTT. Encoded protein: CALGGWYWGIPGPSDKPIF.